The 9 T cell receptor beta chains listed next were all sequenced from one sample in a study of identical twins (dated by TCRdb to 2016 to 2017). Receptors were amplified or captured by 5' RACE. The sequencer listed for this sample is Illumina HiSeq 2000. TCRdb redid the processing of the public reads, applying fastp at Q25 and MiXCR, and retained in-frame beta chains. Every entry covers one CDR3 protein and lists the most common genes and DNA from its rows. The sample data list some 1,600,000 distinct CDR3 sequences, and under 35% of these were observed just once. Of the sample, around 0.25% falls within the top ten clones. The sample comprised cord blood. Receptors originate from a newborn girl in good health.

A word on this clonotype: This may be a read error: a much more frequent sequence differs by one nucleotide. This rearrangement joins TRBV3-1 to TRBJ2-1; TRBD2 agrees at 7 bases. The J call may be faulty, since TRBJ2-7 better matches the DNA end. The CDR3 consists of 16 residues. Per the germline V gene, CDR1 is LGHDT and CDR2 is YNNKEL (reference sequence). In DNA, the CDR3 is TGTGCCAGCAGCCACGTCGGGGGGAGCTCCTACAATGAGCAGTACTTC. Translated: CASSHVGGSSYNEQYF.

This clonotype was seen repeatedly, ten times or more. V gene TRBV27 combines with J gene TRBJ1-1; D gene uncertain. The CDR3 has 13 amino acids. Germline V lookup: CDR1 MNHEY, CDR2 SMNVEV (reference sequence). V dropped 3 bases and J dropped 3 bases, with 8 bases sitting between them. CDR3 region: CASSLGLDTEAFF. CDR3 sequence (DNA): TGTGCCAGCAGTTTGGGGTTGGACACTGAAGCTTTCTTT.

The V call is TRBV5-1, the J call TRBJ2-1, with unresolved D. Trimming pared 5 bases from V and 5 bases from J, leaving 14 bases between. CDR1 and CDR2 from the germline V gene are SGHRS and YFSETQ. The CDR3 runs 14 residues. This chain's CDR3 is CASSPPSADNEQFF. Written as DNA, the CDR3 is TGCGCCAGCAGTCCCCCTTCCGCCGACAATGAGCAGTTCTTC.

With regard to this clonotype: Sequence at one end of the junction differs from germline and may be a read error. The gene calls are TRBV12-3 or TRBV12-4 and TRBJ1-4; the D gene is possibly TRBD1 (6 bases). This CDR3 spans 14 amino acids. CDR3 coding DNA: TGTGCCAGCAGTTACGGGACATATAATGAAAAACGGTTTTTT. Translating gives CASSYGTYNEKRFF.

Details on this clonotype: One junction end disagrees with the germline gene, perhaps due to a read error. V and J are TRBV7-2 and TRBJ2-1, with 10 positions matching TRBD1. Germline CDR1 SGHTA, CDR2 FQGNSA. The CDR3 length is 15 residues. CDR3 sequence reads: CASSLTGGSHNEQFF. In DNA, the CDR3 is TGTGCCAGCAGCTTGACAGGGGGCTCCCACAATGAGCAGTTCTTC.

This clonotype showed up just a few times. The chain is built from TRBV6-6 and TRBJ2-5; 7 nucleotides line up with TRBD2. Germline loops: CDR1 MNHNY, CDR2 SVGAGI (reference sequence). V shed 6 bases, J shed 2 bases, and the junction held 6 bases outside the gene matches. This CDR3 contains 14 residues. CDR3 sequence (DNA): TGTGCCAGCAGGGAGGGGACTACTCAAGAGACCCAGTACTTC. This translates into CASREGTTQETQYF.

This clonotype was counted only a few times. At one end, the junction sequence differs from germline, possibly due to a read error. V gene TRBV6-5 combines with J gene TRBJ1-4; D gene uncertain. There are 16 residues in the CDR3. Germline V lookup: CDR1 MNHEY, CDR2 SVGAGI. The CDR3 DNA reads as TGTGCCAGCAGCTACTGGCGGGGTGGCACTAATGAAAAACTGTTTTTT. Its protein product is CASSYWRGGTNEKLFF.

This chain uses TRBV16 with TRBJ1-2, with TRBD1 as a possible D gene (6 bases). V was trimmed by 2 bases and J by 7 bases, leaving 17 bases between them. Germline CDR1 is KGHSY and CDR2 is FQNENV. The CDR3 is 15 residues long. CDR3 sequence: CASSQIQGSDSGYTF. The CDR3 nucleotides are TGTGCCAGCAGCCAAATACAGGGAAGTGACTCTGGCTACACCTTC.

The CDR3 DNA sequence: TGTGCCAGCAGTGGGGGGTGGTATGCGCAGTATTTT. As protein: CASSGGWYAQYF. The chain employs TRBV2 and TRBJ2-3; D is perhaps TRBD1 or TRBD2 (5 bases each). Trimming removed 4 bases from V and 10 bases from J, with 12 bases in between. CDR1 and CDR2 from the germline V gene are SNHLY and FYNNEI. This CDR3 spans 12 amino acids.